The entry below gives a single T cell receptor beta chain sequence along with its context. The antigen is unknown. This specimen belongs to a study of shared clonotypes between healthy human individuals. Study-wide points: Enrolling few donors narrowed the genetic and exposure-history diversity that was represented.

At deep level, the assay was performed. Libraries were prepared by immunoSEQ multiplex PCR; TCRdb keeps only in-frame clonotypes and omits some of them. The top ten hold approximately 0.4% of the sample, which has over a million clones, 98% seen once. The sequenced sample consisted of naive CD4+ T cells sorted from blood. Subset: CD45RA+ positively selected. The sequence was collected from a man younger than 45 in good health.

The CDR3 nucleotides read TGTGCCAGCAGGACTAGCGGGAGTCCCGCAGATACGCAGTATTTT. As protein: CASRTSGSPADTQYF. This sequence joins TRBV6-4 and TRBJ2-3, with 12 bases aligning to TRBD2. This CDR3 has 15 amino acids. Germline V gives CDR1 MRHNA, CDR2 SNTAGT. J was trimmed by 4 bases and V by 6 bases; bases with no gene match: 5.